The rows below give T cell receptor beta chains drawn from one sample of a study of human T cells and chemical hapten exposure. TCRdb processed the RACE reads anew with MiXCR; each CDR3 protein has one entry. The table lists approximately 68,000 distinct CDR3 sequences, approximately 9% of them singletons. This sample comprised whole blood, obtained in connection with sensitization to the hapten diphenylcyclopropenone (DPC). The receptors here all came from a woman aged 45-65 years with alopecia areata. Some clones in this sample may be carry-over from other donors' samples. Both conserved end residues are trimmed from each CDR3. Fields, in order: clone size, V gene, CDR3 protein. Expanded clones get a size class; other rows say once, few or many, or leave the size out.

size: .
V: TRBV28
CDR3: ASTKTGPRY

size: many
V: TRBV29-1
CDR3: SAYTNTEAF

size: .
V: TRBV28
CDR3: ASSETGAPYEQY

size: .
V: TRBV5-6
CDR3: ASSIGLAEGGELF

size: .
V: TRBV7-6
CDR3: ASSLARWGDGYT

size: .
V: TRBV27
CDR3: ASKLVGEQF

size: few
V: TRBV20-1
CDR3: SAKTPPGNTIY

size: .
V: TRBV27
CDR3: ASSLQPGRSGYT

size: .
V: TRBV3-1
CDR3: ASSRDALRYEQY

size: few
V: TRBV20-1
CDR3: SALIVPTGNTIY

size: .
V: TRBV12-3/TRBV12-4
CDR3: ASTRGFNQPQH

size: .
V: TRBV12-3/TRBV12-4
CDR3: ASSPNPLAGGTEAF

size: .
V: TRBV12-3/TRBV12-4
CDR3: ASRSGGASTDTQY

size: many
V: TRBV7-9
CDR3: ASSHRGRRADTQY

size: .
V: TRBV10-2
CDR3: ASTLSGDTQY

size: few
V: TRBV24-1
CDR3: ATSAPTGELF

size: .
V: TRBV28
CDR3: ASKMTARSDEQF

size: few
V: TRBV13
CDR3: ASSPGDRENTEAF

size: few
V: TRBV20-1
CDR3: SANSPGPNEQF

size: .
V: TRBV19
CDR3: ASSSRTSGRTEQF

size: few
V: TRBV7-9
CDR3: ASSLGALGTTSTDTQY

size: few
V: TRBV7-2
CDR3: ASSLGGRGRTGELF

size: .
V: TRBV7-9
CDR3: ASSSGTSRETQY

size: many
V: TRBV20-1
CDR3: SAKMPGQRTYEQY

size: .
V: TRBV27
CDR3: ATLKGWGTEAF

size: .
V: TRBV14
CDR3: ASSKWGSSTDTQY

size: few
V: TRBV3-1
CDR3: ASSRPTGVADTQY

size: few
V: TRBV15
CDR3: VTSRGLAGEGETQY

size: many
V: TRBV2
CDR3: ASSEWQGANTEAF

size: .
V: TRBV6-6
CDR3: ASTETGFNEKLF

size: .
V: TRBV9
CDR3: ASSRSGGDYNEQF

size: many
V: TRBV10-3
CDR3: AISGTGGGYGYT

size: many
V: TRBV29-1
CDR3: SVAGARAEAF

size: many
V: TRBV2
CDR3: ASSPRLGRDQPQH

size: few
V: TRBV12-3/TRBV12-4
CDR3: ASSFGLMERLAKNIQY

size: few
V: TRBV30
CDR3: AWSRQATEAF

size: .
V: TRBV15
CDR3: ATAWEFSGANVLT

size: .
V: TRBV7-6
CDR3: ASSSDRAASGGPSTDTQN

size: .
V: TRBV6-6
CDR3: ASIRLAGETQY

size: few
V: TRBV29-1
CDR3: SGAGTSGSTDTQY

size: few
V: TRBV19
CDR3: ASSIGTGSPLH

size: many
V: TRBV6-1
CDR3: ASRNRDGLARPQH

size: .
V: TRBV6-2/TRBV6-3
CDR3: ATLDRTDTQY

size: .
V: TRBV19
CDR3: ASSRTSRTYNEQF

size: few
V: TRBV7-2
CDR3: ASSLSSVKDTQY

size: .
V: TRBV12-3/TRBV12-4
CDR3: ASSLAGGRGTQY

size: few
V: TRBV2
CDR3: ASRTSGASISSYNEQF

size: .
V: TRBV20-1
CDR3: SARTGICNQPQH

size: few
V: TRBV18
CDR3: ASSPAGGTTDTQY

size: .
V: TRBV29-1
CDR3: SVDSGYTEAF

size: many
V: TRBV7-2
CDR3: ASSPRSLAGAVSGANVLT

size: few
V: TRBV30
CDR3: AWSRFGGGTDTQY

size: .
V: TRBV13
CDR3: ASSFAGGGYEQY

size: few
V: TRBV7-2
CDR3: ASSLSQFNYGYT

size: .
V: TRBV24-1
CDR3: ATGERQGPNTQY